This is a list of T cell receptor beta chains from one sample in a study of identical twins' blood T cells. TCRdb re-called the 5' RACE reads with MiXCR, one entry per CDR3 protein. This table has fewer than 450,000 distinct CDR3 sequences, under 30% appearing once. The sequenced sample consisted of PBMCs. Receptors were obtained from a woman aged 18-55 years in good health. Each CDR3 is given with its conserved first and last residue. A D gene is named only where the DNA matches it firmly. Clone size is shown for a subset of rows, as once, few, many or a class of expanded clone.

-	few	TRBV5-1	TRBJ2-7	CASSLTLTSYEQYF	TGCGCCAGCAGCCTTACCTTAACCTCCTACGAGCAGTACTTC
TRBD1	-	TRBV5-6	TRBJ2-7	CASSETGGDYEQYF	TGTGCCAGCAGCGAGACAGGGGGCGACTACGAGCAGTACTTC
-	few	TRBV6-5	TRBJ2-3	CASSYSRRGQSTDTQYF	TGTGCCAGCAGTTACTCGAGAAGGGGACAAAGCACAGATACGCAGTATTTT
-	-	TRBV18	TRBJ1-1	CASSPLEQGTEAFF	TGTGCCAGCTCACCACTTGAACAGGGAACTGAAGCTTTCTTT
TRBD2	-	TRBV6-2/TRBV6-3	TRBJ2-5	CASSYFRTSGAYEETQYF	TGTGCCAGCAGTTACTTTCGGACTAGCGGGGCTTACGAAGAGACCCAGTACTTC
TRBD1	-	TRBV9	TRBJ1-2	CASSLGTAYGYTF	TGTGCCAGCAGCCTTGGGACAGCCTATGGCTACACCTTC
-	few	TRBV19	TRBJ2-3	CASSISSGPADTQYF	TGTGCCAGTAGTATTTCGTCGGGCCCCGCAGATACGCAGTATTTT
TRBD1	few	TRBV12-5	TRBJ1-2	CASGTHPGQGFGYTF	TGTGCTAGTGGAACCCACCCGGGACAGGGTTTTGGCTACACCTTC
-	-	TRBV20-1	TRBJ1-2	CSASVRVYGYTF	TGCAGTGCTAGTGTCAGAGTCTATGGCTACACCTTC
-	many	TRBV10-3	TRBJ1-5	CAITYDRNQPQHF	TGTGCCATCACCTACGACAGGAATCAGCCCCAGCATTTT
-	many	TRBV5-1	TRBJ2-2	CASSLDPGNGELFF	TGCGCCAGCAGCTTGGATCCGGGAAATGGGGAGCTGTTTTTT
-	-	TRBV20-1	TRBJ2-1	CSASPEVRLRGWYNEQFF	TGCAGTGCTAGTCCCGAGGTTCGTCTGAGGGGATGGTACAATGAGCAGTTCTTC
-	-	TRBV10-3	TRBJ2-2	CAIMDRFEGELFF	TGTGCCATCATGGATAGGTTCGAGGGGGAGCTGTTTTTT
TRBD2	-	TRBV3-1	TRBJ2-7	CASEREGVGEQYF	TGTGCCAGCGAGCGGGAGGGTGTCGGCGAGCAGTACTTC
-	-	TRBV3-1	TRBJ1-5	CASSPTPSRQPQHF	TGTGCCAGCAGCCCGACCCCGTCGAGGCAGCCCCAGCATTTT
-	many	TRBV6-6	TRBJ2-3	CASSYLPPTDTQYF	TGTGCCAGCAGTTACCTTCCCCCGACCGATACGCAGTATTTT
-	-	TRBV29-1	TRBJ2-7	CSAKQQGFFPREYF	TGCAGCGCCAAACAACAGGGCTTCTTCCCCCGGGAGTACTTC
-	-	TRBV20-1	TRBJ2-6	CSAFLSGANVLTF	TGCAGTGCTTTTCTCTCTGGGGCCAACGTCCTGACTTTC
TRBD2	many	TRBV11-2	TRBJ2-1	CASSLEASGLNEQFF	TGTGCCAGCAGCTTAGAAGCTAGCGGGCTTAATGAGCAGTTCTTC
TRBD1	-	TRBV20-1	TRBJ1-3	CSADDRGTGNIIYF	TGCAGTGCTGATGACAGGGGGACTGGAAACATCATATATTTT
-	-	TRBV9	TRBJ2-5	CASSVEGWEAQYF	TGTGCCAGCAGCGTAGAGGGTTGGGAGGCCCAGTACTTC
-	-	TRBV4-3	TRBJ1-2	CASSSRTENAF	TGCGCCAGCAGCTCGCGGACAGAAAACGCCTTC